The 31 T cell receptor beta chains reported below all come from one sample, sequenced in a study of blood T cell repertoires in COVID-19. This table comes from immunoSEQ multiplex PCR, and its TCRdb copy is limited to in-frame clones, with some not included. The sample lists a few hundred thousand clones; around nine tenths were seen once. Source material: peripheral blood. These receptors were obtained from a woman aged 60 to 75 with COVID-19, enrolled during active disease.

The chain recombines TRBV6-5 with TRBJ2-1, with a weak D call TRBD2 (5 bases). The CDR3 totals 14 residues. CDR1 is MNHEY, CDR2 SVGAGI, per germline. The V end lost 1 base, the J end lost 7 bases, and 11 bases lay between the germline ends. The CDR3 here is CASSYWASSNEQFF. CDR3 coding DNA: TGTGCCAGCAGTTACTGGGCTAGCTCAAATGAGCAGTTCTTC.

V is TRBV6-2 or TRBV6-3 and J is TRBJ1-5; 8 nucleotides agree with TRBD1. Trimming at V came to 0 bases and at J to 2 bases, leaving 18 bases not matched to a gene. There are 21 residues in the CDR3. Germline CDR1 is MNHEY and CDR2 is SVGEGT. CDR3 protein: CASSYSVGGSRGLRGNQPQHF. CDR3 nucleotides: TGTGCCAGCAGTTACTCGGTGGGCGGCAGCAGGGGGCTCAGGGGCAATCAGCCCCAGCATTTT.

This clone was detected once. The chain uses TRBV2 and TRBJ1-6, with TRBD1 as a possible D gene (6 bases). Between the trimmed V and J ends, which lost 6 bases and 9 bases, there was a span of 9 bases. Looked up from germline, CDR1 is SNHLY and CDR2 is FYNNEI. The CDR3 loop spans 12 amino acids. This CDR3 reads CASSPQGSPLHF. The DNA for the CDR3 is TGTGCCAGCAGCCCACAGGGTTCACCCCTCCACTTT.

CDR3 loop: CASRGQGEAGNTIYF. In DNA, the CDR3 is TGTGCCAGCAGGGGGCAGGGGGAGGCTGGAAACACCATATATTTT. The genes are TRBV28 and TRBJ1-3; TRBD1 agrees at 7 bases. V lost 6 bases and J lost 2; bases outside the gene matches: 7. The CDR3 runs to 15 residues. The V gene's germline CDR1 is MDHEN and CDR2 SYDVKM.

This clone was counted between two and nine times. V and J are TRBV3-1 (or the pseudogene TRBV3-2) and TRBJ1-6; no clear D. The CDR3 runs 14 residues. Per the germline V gene, CDR1 is LGHDT and CDR2 is YNNKEL (reference sequence). Trimming removed 3 bases at V and 14 bases at J, with 17 bases between. CDR3 sequence (DNA): TGTGCCAGCAGCCACATGACATCCAAGGAAGCCCTCCACTTT. It yields the protein CASSHMTSKEALHF.

The rearrangement joins TRBV11-2 to TRBJ1-2; a possible D gene is TRBD1 (5 bases). V was trimmed by 7 bases and J by 7 bases, leaving 16 bases between them. This CDR3 comprises 13 residues. Germline CDR1 SGHAT, CDR2 FQNNGV. The CDR3 sequence: CASTNHRGGGYTF. The CDR3 DNA sequence: TGTGCCAGCACCAACCATCGGGGGGGTGGCTACACCTTC.

The chain recombines TRBV6-1 with TRBJ1-2; no reliable D call. There are 12 residues in the CDR3. Germline V gene sequence: CDR1 MNHNS, CDR2 SASEGT. Trimming removed 3 bases from V and 6 bases from J, with 8 bases in between. The CDR3 DNA reads TGTGCCAGCAGTGACCCCTTTAATGGCTACACCTTC. This gives the protein CASSDPFNGYTF.

The chain carries TRBV19 and TRBJ1-4; D uncertain. The CDR3 has 17 amino acids. The germline CDR1 and CDR2 sequences are LNHDA and SQIVND (reference sequence). The V end was cut by 4 bases, the J end by 7 bases, with 22 bases between. In nucleotides, the CDR3 is TGTGCCAGTAGTAGGGTGTGGATGGAGGCCGAGAGTGAAAAACTGTTTTTT. This translates into CASSRVWMEAESEKLFF.

The chain uses TRBV9 and TRBJ1-4; TRBD1 matches 9 bases. V gave up 0 bases and J gave up 6 bases; unmatched junction bases: 3. The germline V gene has CDR1 SGDLS and CDR2 YYNGEE. There are 15 residues in the CDR3. CDR3 amino acids: CASSVEGTGYEKLFF. The DNA for the CDR3 is TGTGCCAGCAGCGTAGAGGGGACAGGGTATGAAAAACTGTTTTTT.

This chain links TRBV10-1 with TRBJ2-3, with unresolved D. Trimming took 6 bases from V and 6 from J, leaving 10 bases between them. The CDR3 spans 12 residues. Germline V lookup: CDR1 WNHNN, CDR2 SYGVQD (reference sequence). The CDR3, as DNA: TGCGCCAGCAGCTCCCAGTCGGATACGCAGTATTTT. It encodes CASSSQSDTQYF.

The CDR3 DNA reads as TGTGCCAGCAGTTTATTTTGGCCCCTTCGGGGTAATAGCAATCAGCCCCAGCATTTT. Translating gives CASSLFWPLRGNSNQPQHF. V and J are TRBV28 and TRBJ1-5; D remains ambiguous. In germline, CDR1 is MDHEN, CDR2 SYDVKM. Trimming removed 1 base at V and 0 bases at J, with 19 bases between. The CDR3 is 19 amino acids.

V gene TRBV28 combines with J gene TRBJ2-7; D might be TRBD2 (7 bases). In germline, CDR1 is MDHEN, CDR2 SYDVKM. V was pared by 6 bases and J by 3 bases, with 15 bases between. There are 14 residues in the CDR3. In DNA, the CDR3 is TGTGCCAGCAGGGGGGCGGGGGCCTTCTACGAGCAGTACTTC. The encoded protein is CASRGAGAFYEQYF.

This clone came up a few times. The chain recombines TRBV11-2 with TRBJ2-3; the D is unclear. CDR3 length: 11 amino acids. V was trimmed by 5 bases and J by 6 bases, leaving 6 bases between them. Germline CDR1 reads SGHAT; CDR2 reads FQNNGV. This CDR3 is CASSRLDTQYF. In nucleotides, the CDR3 is TGTGCCAGCAGCCGACTTGATACGCAGTATTTT.

About this clone itself: The sample has other DNA sequences that encode this CDR3 too. This sequence joins TRBV2 and TRBJ2-1; 14 nucleotides match TRBD2. Germline-derived CDR1 and CDR2 are SNHLY and FYNNEI. The CDR3 runs 15 residues. The V segment lost 5 bases and the J segment 7 bases; nucleotides outside the gene matches: 4. The CDR3 sequence is CASSPGLAGGNEQFF. The CDR3 DNA reads TGTGCCAGCAGTCCAGGACTAGCGGGGGGAAATGAGCAGTTCTTC. The full variable domain, in which reference TRBV2 and TRBJ2-1 provide the parts outside the CDR3, is EPEVTQTPSHQVTQMGQEVILRCVPISNHLYFYWYRQILGQKVEFLVSFYNNEISEKSEIFDDQFSVERPDGSNFTLKIRSTKLEDSAMYFCASSPGLAGGNEQFFGPGTRLTVL.

The V gene is TRBV27, the J gene TRBJ2-2; D gene ambiguous. The CDR3 length is 13 residues. V was shortened by 0 bases and J by 6 bases, with 5 bases between the two germline ends. Per the germline V gene, CDR1 is MNHEY and CDR2 is SMNVEV (reference sequence). The CDR3 is CASSLSTAGELFF. DNA for the CDR3: TGTGCCAGCAGTTTATCCACAGCCGGGGAGCTGTTTTTT.

The gene calls are TRBV5-4 and TRBJ2-3; TRBD2 agrees at 9 bases. CDR1 is SGHNT, CDR2 YYREEE, per germline (reference sequence). The CDR3 has 17 amino acids. V shed 4 bases, J shed 5 bases, and the junction held 14 bases outside the gene matches. The CDR3 nucleotides are TGTGCCAGCAGCACCCCGATGGTAGCGGGAGCGGGAGATACGCAGTATTTT. Encoded protein: CASSTPMVAGAGDTQYF.

The chain joins TRBV4-1 to TRBJ2-4; tentatively, D is TRBD1 (6 bases). The CDR3 spans 14 residues. V gave up 6 bases and J gave up 5 bases, with 14 bases separating them. Looked up from germline, CDR1 is MGHRA and CDR2 is YSYEKL. The CDR3 DNA reads as TGCGCCAGCAGGAGTCGGCAGGGGCAAAACATTCAGTACTTC. This sequence encodes CASRSRQGQNIQYF.

This chain uses TRBV24-1 with TRBJ2-7; D gene ambiguous. The CDR3 runs to 19 residues. Germline V gene lookup returns CDR1 KGHDR and CDR2 SFDVKD. The V and J ends lost 2 bases and 3 bases respectively, with 25 bases between them. The CDR3 region is CATSDSPTPASEQIYEQYF. CDR3 sequence (DNA): TGTGCCACCAGTGATTCCCCAACTCCCGCGAGCGAGCAAATCTACGAGCAGTACTTC.

The chain couples TRBV25-1 to TRBJ1-2, with D uncertain. CDR3 length: 13 amino acids. Germline loops: CDR1 MGHDK, CDR2 SYGVNS. Between the trimmed V and J ends, which lost 0 bases and 4 bases, there was a span of 6 bases. DNA for the CDR3: TGTGCCAGCAGTGAATATTCGTCCTATGGCTACACCTTC. It specifies CASSEYSSYGYTF.

This clone showed up just a few times. This chain links TRBV12-3 or TRBV12-4 with TRBJ1-1; TRBD1 might be the D (6 bases). Trimming removed 5 bases from V and 4 bases from J, with 11 bases in between. This CDR3 has 13 residues. The CDR3 region is CASSRKGGTEAFF. The CDR3 nucleotides are TGTGCCAGCAGTCGAAAAGGGGGCACTGAAGCTTTCTTT.

This sequence joins TRBV19 and TRBJ2-3; D is unclear. The ends were cut back, 7 bases at V and 10 bases at J, with 21 bases in the middle. The CDR3 sequence is 14 residues long. Germline V gene lookup returns CDR1 LNHDA and CDR2 SQIVND (reference sequence). In nucleotides, the CDR3 is TGTGCCAGTATGAATCGATATCCCTCCGAGGCGCAGTATTTT. Its translation is CASMNRYPSEAQYF.

The rearrangement uses TRBV28 and TRBJ1-5; 7 nucleotides align to TRBD1. V lost 10 bases, J lost 5 bases, and 11 bases stayed unmatched. The CDR3 sequence is 14 residues long. Germline V gene data show CDR1 as MDHEN and CDR2 as SYDVKM. The DNA of the CDR3 is TGTGCCACCCCGACAGGGAATTTAGATCAGCCCCAGCATTTT. Translated: CATPTGNLDQPQHF.

The chain links TRBV3-1 (or the pseudogene TRBV3-2) to TRBJ1-2; D is unresolved. Trimming left V 2 bases short and J 5 bases short, with 15 bases between. Germline V CDR1 and CDR2: LGHDT, YNNKEL (reference sequence). This CDR3 comprises 15 residues. The CDR3 DNA reads as TGTGCCAGCAGCCAAAACGCAGGTGGGAGTTATGGCTACACCTTC. Amino acids: CASSQNAGGSYGYTF.

The J gene is TRBJ1-6, the V gene TRBV6-2 or TRBV6-3; 12 bases fit TRBD1. The CDR3 consists of 15 residues. Losses at the gene ends were 5 bases for V and 10 bases for J; bases not matched to a gene: 6. Per germline, CDR1 MNHEY and CDR2 SVGEGT. Here the CDR3 reads CASSRPGQGASPLHF. The CDR3 coding sequence is TGTGCCAGCAGTCGACCGGGACAGGGGGCATCACCCCTCCACTTT.

The gene calls are TRBV5-1 and TRBJ2-7, with 13 bases fitting TRBD2. Germline assignment: CDR1 SGHRS and CDR2 YFSETQ. Trimming took 0 bases from V and 7 from J; bases not matched to a gene: 7. The CDR3 is 16 amino acids. CDR3 DNA sequence: TGCGCCAGCAGCTTGGCAGGACTAGCGGGAGCAGGGGAGCAGTACTTC. Translated, it gives CASSLAGLAGAGEQYF.

The V call is TRBV11-2, the J call TRBJ2-2; a weak D match, TRBD2 (6 bases). The V gene's germline CDR1 is SGHAT and CDR2 FQNNGV. The CDR3 runs 14 residues. V shed 5 bases and J shed 6 bases, with 13 bases lying between them. The CDR3: CASSPWDFPGELFF. CDR3 coding DNA: TGTGCCAGCAGCCCATGGGACTTCCCCGGGGAGCTGTTTTTT.

For this clone: The sample carries other DNA sequences with the same CDR3. The rearrangement links TRBV12-3 or TRBV12-4 to TRBJ2-3; 7 bases align to TRBD2. The CDR3 runs to 13 residues. Trimming at V came to 2 bases and at J to 6 bases, leaving 2 bases not matched to a gene. Here the CDR3 reads CASSLRREDTQYF. The CDR3 region has the DNA TGTGCCAGCAGTTTAAGGCGGGAGGATACGCAGTATTTT.

J is TRBJ2-7 and V is TRBV7-8; maybe TRBD2 (7 bases). This CDR3 has 16 amino acids. Germline V gene sequence: CDR1 SGHVS, CDR2 FQNEAQ. Trimming stripped 5 bases from V and 4 bases from J, with 21 bases between. The DNA of the CDR3 is TGTGCCAGCAGCAAGGAAACAGGGAGGGGGTCTTACGAGCAGTACTTC. It specifies CASSKETGRGSYEQYF.

This clone turned up a few times. The sample has other DNA sequences that encode this CDR3 too. The gene calls are TRBV6-2 or TRBV6-3 and TRBJ2-7; 7 nucleotides agree with TRBD2. V trimming: 4 bases; J trimming: 1 base; junction bases outside the gene matches: 1. This CDR3 is 13 amino acids long. In germline, CDR1 is MNHEY, CDR2 SVGEGT. In DNA, the CDR3 is TGTGCCAGCAGTTTACTAGCGTCCTACGAGCAGTACTTC. It is translated as CASSLLASYEQYF.

This sequence joins TRBV11-3 and TRBJ2-2; D possibly corresponds to TRBD2 (5 bases). CDR3 size: 15 residues. The V gene lost 5 bases and the J gene lost 3 bases, with 13 bases spanning the gap. Germline CDR1 is SGHNT and CDR2 is YENEEA. The CDR3 nucleotides read TGTGCCAGCAGCCCCACGCGCGGGCACACCGGGGAGCTGTTTTTT. Translation gives CASSPTRGHTGELFF.

The chain couples TRBV4-3 to TRBJ2-1, with D perhaps matching TRBD1 (6 bases). V lost 0 bases and J 10 bases, leaving 13 bases between the germline ends. CDR1 and CDR2 (germline): LGHNA, YSLEER. The CDR3 is 14 residues long. The CDR3 reads CASSQDLRGPEQFF. The CDR3 coding sequence is TGCGCCAGCAGCCAAGACCTCAGGGGCCCCGAGCAGTTCTTC.